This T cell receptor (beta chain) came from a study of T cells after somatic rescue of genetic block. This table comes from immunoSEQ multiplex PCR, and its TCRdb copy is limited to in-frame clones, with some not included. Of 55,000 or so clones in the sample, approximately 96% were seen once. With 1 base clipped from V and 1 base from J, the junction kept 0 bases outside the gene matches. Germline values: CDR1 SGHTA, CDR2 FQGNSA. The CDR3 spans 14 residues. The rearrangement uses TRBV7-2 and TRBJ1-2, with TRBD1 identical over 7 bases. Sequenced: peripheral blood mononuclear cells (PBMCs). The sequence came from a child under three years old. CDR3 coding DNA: TGTGCCAGCAGCTTAGACAGGGGTAACTATGGCTACACCTTC. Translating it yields CASSLDRGNYGYTF. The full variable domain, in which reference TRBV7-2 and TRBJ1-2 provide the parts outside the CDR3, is GAGVSQSPSNKVTEKGKDVELRCDPISGHTALYWYRQSLGQGLEFLIYFQGNSAPDKSGLPSDRFSAERTGGSVSTLTIQRTQQEDSAVYLCASSLDRGNYGYTFGSGTRLTVV.